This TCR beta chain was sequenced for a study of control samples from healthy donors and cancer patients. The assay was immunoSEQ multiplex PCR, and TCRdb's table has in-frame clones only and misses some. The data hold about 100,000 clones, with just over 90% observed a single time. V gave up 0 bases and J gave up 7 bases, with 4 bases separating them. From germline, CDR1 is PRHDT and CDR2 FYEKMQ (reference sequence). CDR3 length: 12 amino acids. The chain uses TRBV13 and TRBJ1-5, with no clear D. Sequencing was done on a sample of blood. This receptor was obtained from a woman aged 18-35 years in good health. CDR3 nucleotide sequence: TGTGCCAGCAGCTTAGGCGGGCAGCCCCAGCATTTT. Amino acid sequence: CASSLGGQPQHF.